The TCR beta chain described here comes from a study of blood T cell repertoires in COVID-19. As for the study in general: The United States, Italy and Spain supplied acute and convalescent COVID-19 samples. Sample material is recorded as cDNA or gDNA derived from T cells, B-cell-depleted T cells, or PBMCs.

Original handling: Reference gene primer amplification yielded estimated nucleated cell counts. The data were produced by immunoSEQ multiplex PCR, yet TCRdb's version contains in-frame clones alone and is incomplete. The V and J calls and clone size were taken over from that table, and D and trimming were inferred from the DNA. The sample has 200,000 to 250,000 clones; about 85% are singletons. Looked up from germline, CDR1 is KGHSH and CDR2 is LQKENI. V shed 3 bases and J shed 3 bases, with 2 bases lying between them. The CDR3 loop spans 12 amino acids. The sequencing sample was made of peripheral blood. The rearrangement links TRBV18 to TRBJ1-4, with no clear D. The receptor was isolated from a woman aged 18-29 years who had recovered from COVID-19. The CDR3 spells CASSPSNEKLFF. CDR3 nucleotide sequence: TGTGCCAGCTCACCCTCTAATGAAAAACTGTTTTTT.